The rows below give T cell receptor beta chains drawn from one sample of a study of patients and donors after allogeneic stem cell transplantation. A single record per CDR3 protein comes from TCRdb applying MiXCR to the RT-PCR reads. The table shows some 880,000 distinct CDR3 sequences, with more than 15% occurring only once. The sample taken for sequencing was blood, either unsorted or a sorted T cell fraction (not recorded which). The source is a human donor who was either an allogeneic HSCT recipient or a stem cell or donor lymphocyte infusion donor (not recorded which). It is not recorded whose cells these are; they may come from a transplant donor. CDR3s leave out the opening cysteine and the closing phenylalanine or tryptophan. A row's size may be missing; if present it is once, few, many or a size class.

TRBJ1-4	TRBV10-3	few	AISEVRNEKLF
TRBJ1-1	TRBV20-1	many	SATTVLMNTEAF
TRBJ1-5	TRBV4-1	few	ASSQVASYSNQPQH
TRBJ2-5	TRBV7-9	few	ASSLSSGGAQY
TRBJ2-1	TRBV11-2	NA	ASSLSKRGGRVGNEQF
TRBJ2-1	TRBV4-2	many	ASSHHSSGSAYEQF
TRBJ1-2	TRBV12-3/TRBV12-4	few	ASSFPEQGVYT
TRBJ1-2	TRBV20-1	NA	SAGGLTGDGGYT
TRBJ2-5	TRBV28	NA	ASSSGGAWETQY
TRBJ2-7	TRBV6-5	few	ASSSGQGRNHEQY
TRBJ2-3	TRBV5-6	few	ASSAGLPRHTDTQY
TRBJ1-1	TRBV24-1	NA	ATRDGLNTEAF
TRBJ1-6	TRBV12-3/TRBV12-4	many	ASSFTGDGNSPLH
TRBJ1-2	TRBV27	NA	ASSLSFPPLNGYT
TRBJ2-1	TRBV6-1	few	ASTRSTTGTRVNEQF
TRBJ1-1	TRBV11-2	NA	ASSVGTGAGTEAF
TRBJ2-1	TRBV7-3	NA	ASSLSRGVHNEQF
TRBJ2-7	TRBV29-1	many	SVGGGSEGISYEQY
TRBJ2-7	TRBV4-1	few	ASSLLQGERGEQY
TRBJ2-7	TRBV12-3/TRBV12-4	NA	ASSPGTSGRAFIEQY
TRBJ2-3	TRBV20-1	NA	SARSGGTGLADTQY
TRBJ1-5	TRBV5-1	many	ASSLAGVSNQPQH
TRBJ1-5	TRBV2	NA	ASSPTAKGVSNQPQH
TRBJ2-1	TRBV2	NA	ASSTPGQGTIAYNEQF
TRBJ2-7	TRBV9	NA	ASSATATSYEQY
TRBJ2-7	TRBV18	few	ASSPPIALHEQY
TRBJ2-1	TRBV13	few	ASSLGGQTYNEQF
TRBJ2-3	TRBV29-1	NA	SVGGLRTGSTDTQY